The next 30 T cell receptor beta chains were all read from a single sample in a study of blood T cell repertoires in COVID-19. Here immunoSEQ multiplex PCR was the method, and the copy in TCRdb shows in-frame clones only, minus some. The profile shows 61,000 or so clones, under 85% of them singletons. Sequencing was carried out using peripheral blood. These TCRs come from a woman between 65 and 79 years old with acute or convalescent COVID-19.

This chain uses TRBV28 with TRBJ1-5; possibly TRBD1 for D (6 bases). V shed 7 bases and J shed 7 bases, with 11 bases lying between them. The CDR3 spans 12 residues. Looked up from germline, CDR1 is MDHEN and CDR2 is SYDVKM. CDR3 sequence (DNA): TGTGCCAGCATAGGGGGTCGACAGCCCCAGCATTTT. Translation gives CASIGGRQPQHF.

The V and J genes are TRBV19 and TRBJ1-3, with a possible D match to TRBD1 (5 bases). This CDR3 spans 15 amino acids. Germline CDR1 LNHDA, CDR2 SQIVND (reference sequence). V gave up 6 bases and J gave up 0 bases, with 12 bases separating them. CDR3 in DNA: TGTGCCAGTAGATCTAGGGGCCGCTCTGGAAACACCATATATTTT. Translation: CASRSRGRSGNTIYF.

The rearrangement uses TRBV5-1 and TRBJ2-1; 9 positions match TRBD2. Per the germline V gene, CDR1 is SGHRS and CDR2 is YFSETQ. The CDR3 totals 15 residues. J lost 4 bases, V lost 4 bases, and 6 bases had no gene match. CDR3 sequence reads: CASSPLAGLYNEQFF. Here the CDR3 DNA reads TGCGCCAGCAGCCCGCTAGCGGGGCTATACAATGAGCAGTTCTTC.

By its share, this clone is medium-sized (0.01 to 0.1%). The CDR3 DNA reads TGTGCCAGCAGCGTGGAGGGGCGCAGGACAGATACGCAGTATTTT. Amino acid sequence: CASSVEGRRTDTQYF. The chain couples TRBV9 to TRBJ2-3; tentative D call: TRBD2 (6 bases). V was pared by 2 bases and J by 3 bases, with 13 bases between. The CDR3 is 15 amino acids. Germline V lookup: CDR1 SGDLS, CDR2 YYNGEE.

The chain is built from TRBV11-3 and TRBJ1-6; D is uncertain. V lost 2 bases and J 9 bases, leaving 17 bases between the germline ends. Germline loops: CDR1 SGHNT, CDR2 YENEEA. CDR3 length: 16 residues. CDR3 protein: CASSLSGRRHSSPLHF. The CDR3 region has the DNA TGTGCCAGCAGCTTAAGTGGTCGACGACATTCTTCACCCCTCCACTTT.

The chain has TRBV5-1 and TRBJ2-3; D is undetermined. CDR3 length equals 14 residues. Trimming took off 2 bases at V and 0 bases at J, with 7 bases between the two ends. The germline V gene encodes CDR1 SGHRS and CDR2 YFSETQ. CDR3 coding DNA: TGCGCCAGCAGCTTTGGTCAGAGCACAGATACGCAGTATTTT. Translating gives CASSFGQSTDTQYF.

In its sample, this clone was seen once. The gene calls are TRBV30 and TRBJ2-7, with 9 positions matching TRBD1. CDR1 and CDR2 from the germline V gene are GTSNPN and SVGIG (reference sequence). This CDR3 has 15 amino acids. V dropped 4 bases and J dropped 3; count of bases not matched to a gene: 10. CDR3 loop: CAWMQGTGLHYEQYF. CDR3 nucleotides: TGTGCCTGGATGCAGGGGACAGGGCTTCACTACGAGCAGTACTTC.

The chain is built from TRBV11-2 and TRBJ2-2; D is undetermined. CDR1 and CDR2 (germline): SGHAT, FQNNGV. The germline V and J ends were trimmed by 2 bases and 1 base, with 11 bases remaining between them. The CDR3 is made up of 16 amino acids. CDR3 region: CASSLKTYQNTGELFF. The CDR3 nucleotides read TGTGCCAGCAGCTTAAAGACATACCAGAACACCGGGGAGCTGTTTTTT.

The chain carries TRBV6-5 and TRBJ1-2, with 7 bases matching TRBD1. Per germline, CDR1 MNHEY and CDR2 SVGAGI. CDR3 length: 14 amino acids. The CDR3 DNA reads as TGTAACTCAGCAGGGGGAATAACGAACTATGGCTACACCTTC. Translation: CNSAGGITNYGYTF.

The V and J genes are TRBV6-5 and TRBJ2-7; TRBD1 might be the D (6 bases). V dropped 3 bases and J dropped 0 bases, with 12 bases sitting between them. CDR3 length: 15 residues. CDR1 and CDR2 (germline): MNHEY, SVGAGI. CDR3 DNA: TGTGCCAGCAGTTATAGCCGGGACAACTCCTACGAGCAGTACTTC. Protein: CASSYSRDNSYEQYF.

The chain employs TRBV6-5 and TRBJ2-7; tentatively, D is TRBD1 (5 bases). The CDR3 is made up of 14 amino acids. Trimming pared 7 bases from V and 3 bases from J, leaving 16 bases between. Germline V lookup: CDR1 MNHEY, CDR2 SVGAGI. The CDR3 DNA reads TGTGCCAGCACTCGGACCCAGGGTAACTACGAGCAGTACTTC. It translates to CASTRTQGNYEQYF.

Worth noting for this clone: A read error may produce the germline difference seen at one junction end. The chain's CDR3 is CASSYNGLADF. DNA for the CDR3: TGTGCCAGCAGTTACAATGGACTAGCTGATTTC. The rearrangement links TRBV6-2 or TRBV6-3 to TRBJ2-7, with 8 bases matching TRBD2. The CDR3 is made up of 11 amino acids. The V gene's germline CDR1 is MNHEY and CDR2 SVGEGT.

The CDR3 DNA reads TGTGCCACGCGGTCACGAGAGAATGAAAAACTGTTTTTT. Its translation is CATRSRENEKLFF. V usage is TRBV19 and J usage is TRBJ1-4; D is unclear. Germline CDR1 reads LNHDA; CDR2 reads SQIVND (reference sequence). The CDR3 consists of 13 residues. V lost 10 bases, J lost 5 bases, and 14 bases lay in between.

This CDR3 reads CSVLPGTTQEQYF. CDR3 DNA: TGCAGCGTTCTACCGGGGACAACACAAGAGCAGTACTTC. The chain uses TRBV29-1 and TRBJ2-7; perhaps TRBD1 as D (6 bases). There are 13 residues in the CDR3. Trimming left V 5 bases short and J 7 bases short, with 18 bases between. The V gene's germline CDR1 is SQVTM and CDR2 ANQGSEA.

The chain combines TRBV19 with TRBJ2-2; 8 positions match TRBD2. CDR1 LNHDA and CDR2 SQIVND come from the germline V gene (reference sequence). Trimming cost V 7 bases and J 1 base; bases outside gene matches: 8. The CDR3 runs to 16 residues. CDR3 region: CASTALGGENTGELFF. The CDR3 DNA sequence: TGTGCCAGTACCGCACTCGGGGGGGAGAACACCGGGGAGCTGTTTTTT.

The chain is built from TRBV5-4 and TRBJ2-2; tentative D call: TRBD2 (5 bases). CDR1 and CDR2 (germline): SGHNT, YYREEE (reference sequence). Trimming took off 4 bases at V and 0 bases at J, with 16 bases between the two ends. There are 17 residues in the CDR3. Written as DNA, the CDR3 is TGTGCCAGCAGCCCTCCCCCCAGGACTCCGAACACCGGGGAGCTGTTTTTT. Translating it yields CASSPPPRTPNTGELFF. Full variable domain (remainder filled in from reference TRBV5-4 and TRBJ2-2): ETGVTQSPTHLIKTRGQQVTLRCSSQSGHNTVSWYQQALGQGPQFIFQYYREEENGRGNFPPRFSGLQFPNYSSELNVNALELDDSALYLCASSPPPRTPNTGELFFGEGSRLTVL.

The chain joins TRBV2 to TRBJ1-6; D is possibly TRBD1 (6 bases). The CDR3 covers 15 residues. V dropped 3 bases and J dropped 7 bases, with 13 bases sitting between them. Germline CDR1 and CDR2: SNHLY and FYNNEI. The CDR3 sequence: CASSEGGAGNSPLHF. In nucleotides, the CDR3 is TGTGCCAGCAGTGAGGGGGGGGCTGGGAATTCACCCCTCCACTTT. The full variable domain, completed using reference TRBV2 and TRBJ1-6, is EPEVTQTPSHQVTQMGQEVILRCVPISNHLYFYWYRQILGQKVEFLVSFYNNEISEKSEIFDDQFSVERPDGSNFTLKIRSTKLEDSAMYFCASSEGGAGNSPLHFGNGTRLTVT.

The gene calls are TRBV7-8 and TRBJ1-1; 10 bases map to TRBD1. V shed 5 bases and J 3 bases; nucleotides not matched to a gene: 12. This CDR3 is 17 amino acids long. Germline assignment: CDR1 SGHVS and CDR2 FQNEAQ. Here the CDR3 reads CASSLRDRGLGDTEAFF. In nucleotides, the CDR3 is TGTGCCAGCAGCCTAAGAGACAGGGGGCTGGGTGACACTGAAGCTTTCTTT.

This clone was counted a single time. CDR3: CASRVGGDTEAFF. The CDR3 DNA is TGTGCCAGCAGGGTAGGGGGGGACACTGAAGCTTTCTTT. The rearrangement uses TRBV7-8 and TRBJ1-1; D possibly corresponds to TRBD1 (6 bases). The V end lost 6 bases, the J end lost 3 bases, and 11 bases lay between the germline ends. The CDR3 is made up of 13 amino acids. CDR1 is SGHVS, CDR2 FQNEAQ, per germline.

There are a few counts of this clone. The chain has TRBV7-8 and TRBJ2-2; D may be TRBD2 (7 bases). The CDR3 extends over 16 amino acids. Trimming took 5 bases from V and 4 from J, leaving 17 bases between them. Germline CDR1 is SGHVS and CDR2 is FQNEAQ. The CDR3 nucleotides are TGTGCCAGCAGCCCAATGGGGAGGGGGATCACCGGGGAGCTGTTTTTT. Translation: CASSPMGRGITGELFF.

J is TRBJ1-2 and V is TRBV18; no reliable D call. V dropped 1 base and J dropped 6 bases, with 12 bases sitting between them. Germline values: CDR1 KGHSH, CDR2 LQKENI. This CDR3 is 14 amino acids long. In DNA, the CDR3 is TGTGCCAGCTCACCACTCCCTGCAGGCCATGGCTACACCTTC. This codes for CASSPLPAGHGYTF.

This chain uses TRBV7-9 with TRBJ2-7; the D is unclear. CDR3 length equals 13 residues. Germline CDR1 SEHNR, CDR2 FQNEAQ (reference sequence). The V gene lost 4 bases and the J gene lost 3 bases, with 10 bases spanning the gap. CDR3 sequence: CASSSETNYEQYF. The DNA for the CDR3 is TGTGCCAGCAGCTCCGAAACTAACTACGAGCAGTACTTC.

The CDR3 reads CASSVGTDSGNTIYF. The CDR3, as DNA: TGTGCCAGCAGCGTAGGGACAGACTCTGGAAACACCATATATTTT. This chain connects TRBV9 to TRBJ1-3; perhaps TRBD1 as D (6 bases). Germline V CDR1 and CDR2: SGDLS, YYNGEE. There are 15 residues in the CDR3. Trimming cost V 0 bases and J 0 bases, with 7 bases left between them.

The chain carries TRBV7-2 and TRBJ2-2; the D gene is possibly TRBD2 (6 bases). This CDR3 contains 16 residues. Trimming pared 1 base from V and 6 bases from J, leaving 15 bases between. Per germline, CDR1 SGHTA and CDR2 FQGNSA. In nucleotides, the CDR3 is TGTGCCAGCAGCTTAGTCGGAGGGGCGAAGTCCGGGGAGCTGTTTTTT. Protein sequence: CASSLVGGAKSGELFF.

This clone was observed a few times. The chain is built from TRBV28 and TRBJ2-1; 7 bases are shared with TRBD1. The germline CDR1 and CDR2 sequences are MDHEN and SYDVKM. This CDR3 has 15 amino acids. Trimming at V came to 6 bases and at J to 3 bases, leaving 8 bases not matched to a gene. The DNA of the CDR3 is TGTGCCAGCAGGGAACAGGGGAAGGGCTACAATGAGCAGTTCTTC. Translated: CASREQGKGYNEQFF. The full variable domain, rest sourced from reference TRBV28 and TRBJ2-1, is DVKVTQSSRYLVKRTGEKVFLECVQDMDHENMFWYRQDPGLGLRLIYFSYDVKMKEKGDIPEGYSVSREKKERFSLILESASTNQTSMYLCASREQGKGYNEQFFGPGTRLTVL.

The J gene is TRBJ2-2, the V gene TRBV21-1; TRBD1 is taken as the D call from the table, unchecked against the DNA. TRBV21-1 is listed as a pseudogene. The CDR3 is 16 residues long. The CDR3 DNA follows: TGTGCCAGCAGCAAAGAGAGGACAGGGGTCACCGGGGAGCTGTTTTTT. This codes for CASSKERTGVTGELFF.

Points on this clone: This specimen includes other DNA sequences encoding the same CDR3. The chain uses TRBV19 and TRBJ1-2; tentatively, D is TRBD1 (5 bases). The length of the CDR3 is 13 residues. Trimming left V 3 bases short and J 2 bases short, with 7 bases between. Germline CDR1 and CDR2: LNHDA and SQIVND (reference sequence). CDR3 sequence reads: CASSMRGNYGYTF. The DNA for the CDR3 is TGTGCCAGTAGTATGCGGGGGAACTATGGCTACACCTTC.

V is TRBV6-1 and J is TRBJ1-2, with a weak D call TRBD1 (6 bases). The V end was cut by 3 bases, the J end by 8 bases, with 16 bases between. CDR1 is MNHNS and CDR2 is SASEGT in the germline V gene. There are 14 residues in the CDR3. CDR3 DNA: TGTGCCAGCAGTGACCAACAGGGTTTGGTCGGCTACACCTTC. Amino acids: CASSDQQGLVGYTF.

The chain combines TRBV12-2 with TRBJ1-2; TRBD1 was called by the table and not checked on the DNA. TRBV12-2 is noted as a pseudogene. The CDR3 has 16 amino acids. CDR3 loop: CASRLARDRGAYGYTF. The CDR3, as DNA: TGTGCAAGTCGCTTAGCCCGGGACAGGGGGGCCTATGGCTACACCTTC.

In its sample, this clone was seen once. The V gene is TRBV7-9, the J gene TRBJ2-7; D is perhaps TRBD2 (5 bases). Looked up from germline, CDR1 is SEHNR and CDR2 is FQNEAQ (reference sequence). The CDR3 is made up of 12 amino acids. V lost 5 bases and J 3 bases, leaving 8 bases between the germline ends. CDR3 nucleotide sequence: TGTGCCAGCAGCAGAAGCGGCTACGAGCAGTACTTC. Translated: CASSRSGYEQYF.